Below, 5 T cell receptor beta chains from the same sample are listed, as sequenced in a study of post-analysis software for immune sequencing data. Whole-study results and caveats: Elevated frequency relative to controls characterized four or five TRBV segments in patients, TRBV5-6, TRBV5-1 and TRBV20-1 among them.

The antigens these receptors bind are not known. Unique molecular identifiers featured in each of the TCR beta cDNA libraries. TCRdb reanalysed the PCR reads using MiXCR and keeps one entry per CDR3 protein. The sample records more than 500,000 distinct CDR3 sequences, about a third being singletons. The specimen was blood. The receptors stem from a girl aged 2 to 17 with multiple sclerosis.

The chain combines TRBV5-1 with TRBJ2-5, with 8 bases identical to TRBD1. The CDR3 is 16 amino acids. Germline values: CDR1 SGHRS, CDR2 YFSETQ. The junction had 11 bases not matched to a gene; V was cut back by 4 bases and J by 3 bases. The CDR3 DNA reads TGCGCCAGCAGCCCCGCGGACAGGGTGGAGGAAGAGACCCAGTACTTC. Translating it yields CASSPADRVEEETQYF.

This clonotype showed up many times. Here the CDR3 reads CAISRDRAPSGANVLTF. The CDR3 region has the DNA TGTGCCATCAGCAGGGACAGGGCCCCCTCTGGGGCCAACGTCCTGACTTTC. This chain connects TRBV10-3 to TRBJ2-6, with 9 bases lining up with TRBD1. CDR3 length equals 17 residues. The junction had 6 bases not matched to a gene; V was cut back by 6 bases and J by 0 bases. Looked up from germline, CDR1 is ENHRY and CDR2 is SYGVKD.

At least ten counts were recorded for this clonotype. The chain joins TRBV29-1 to TRBJ1-1, with 8 bases identical to TRBD1. V trimming: 3 bases; J trimming: 1 base; junction bases outside the gene matches: 1. The germline V gene encodes CDR1 SQVTM and CDR2 ANQGSEA. CDR3 length equals 13 residues. DNA of the CDR3: TGCAGCGTTGATCAGGGGGCGAACACTGAAGCTTTCTTT. Protein product: CSVDQGANTEAFF. Drawing the rest from reference TRBV29-1 and TRBJ1-1, the complete variable domain is SAVISQKPSRDICQRGTSLTIQCQVDSQVTMMFWYRQQPGQSLTLIATANQGSEATYESGFVIDKFPISRPNLTFSTLTVSNMSPEDSSIYLCSVDQGANTEAFFGQGTRLTVV.

This chain links TRBV5-1 with TRBJ2-3; TRBD2 matches at 8 bases. CDR1 SGHRS and CDR2 YFSETQ come from the germline V gene. The CDR3 sequence is 17 residues long. After removal of 4 bases from V and 6 bases from J, the junction contained 16 bases not matched to a gene. This chain's CDR3 is CASSPHRGGVLVDTQYF. In DNA form, the CDR3 reads TGCGCCAGCAGCCCGCACCGGGGGGGGGTCCTCGTCGATACGCAGTATTTT.

The chain has TRBV2 and TRBJ2-5, with 7 bases identical to TRBD1. After removal of 8 bases from V and 2 bases from J, the junction contained 8 bases not matched to a gene. The germline gives CDR1 SNHLY, CDR2 FYNNEI. The CDR3 runs 14 residues. The CDR3 nucleotides read TGTGCCAGCTCCATGGCCAGGGGGCAAGAGACCCAGTACTTC. Protein sequence: CASSMARGQETQYF.